The clone carrying this TCR beta chain was seen a few times. Those who participated ranged in age from roughly 18 to 89 years and resided in around 22 US areas. The data belong to a study of blood T cell repertoires in COVID-19. The ends lost 5 bases at V and 1 base at J; junction bases unmatched: 1. CDR1 is PRHDT and CDR2 is FYEKMQ in the germline V gene (reference sequence). The CDR3 length is 14 residues. Generated by immunoSEQ multiplex PCR, the TCRdb table keeps only in-frame clones and is missing some. The data contain some 160,000 clones, 80% of them singletons. This TCR was recovered from a woman in her sixties or seventies who had recovered from COVID-19. Sequenced material: PBMCs or T cells enriched from blood (not recorded which). The V call is TRBV13, the J call TRBJ1-1; 10 nucleotides match TRBD1. The CDR3 region is CASSRQGANTEAFF. CDR3 sequence (DNA): TGTGCCAGCAGCAGACAGGGGGCGAACACTGAAGCTTTCTTT.